One and the same sample provided the 20 T cell receptor beta chains below, sequenced in a study of glioma-infiltrating T cells after dendritic cell vaccination. Using immunoSEQ multiplex PCR, the repertoire was profiled, and TCRdb retains in-frame clones only, with some absent. The table lists some 100,000 clones, over 65% of them singletons, with around 2.9% in the top ten. The starting material was blood, obtained before dendritic cell vaccination. These TCRs come from a human donor with glioblastoma.

This clone was recorded a few times. This chain links TRBV10-3 with TRBJ2-7; TRBD1 is a possible D gene (5 bases). Trimming shortened V by 9 bases and J by 0 bases, and 12 bases separated the two germline ends. This CDR3 region has 13 residues. In germline, CDR1 is ENHRY, CDR2 SYGVKD. The chain's CDR3 is CAIGSGNSYEQYF. In DNA form, the CDR3 reads TGTGCCATTGGCTCAGGGAACTCCTACGAGCAGTACTTC.

The CDR3 coding sequence is TGCGCCAGCAGCCAAGGCGCTTCCCCAGATACGCAGTATTTT. Protein sequence: CASSQGASPDTQYF. V usage is TRBV4-1 and J usage is TRBJ2-3; D remains unclear. This CDR3 has 14 amino acids. CDR1 and CDR2 (germline): MGHRA, YSYEKL. V shed 1 base and J shed 4 bases, with 9 bases lying between them.

V is TRBV2 and J is TRBJ2-5; no reliable D call. The DNA matches TRBJ2-7 better at its end, which makes the J call doubtful. The CDR3 runs 12 residues. Germline V gene data show CDR1 as SNHLY and CDR2 as FYNNEI. The DNA of the CDR3 is TGTGCCAGCGCGTCTCCTGTTTACGAGCAGTACTTC. Translating it yields CASASPVYEQYF.

The rearrangement links TRBV30 to TRBJ2-2; 13 nucleotides match TRBD2. Trimming cost V 3 bases and J 4 bases; bases outside gene matches: 8. Germline assignment: CDR1 GTSNPN and CDR2 SVGIG (reference sequence). The CDR3 is 17 residues long. This chain's CDR3 is CAWRASGTSGITGELFF. The CDR3 coding sequence is TGTGCCTGGAGGGCGTCCGGGACTAGCGGGATCACCGGGGAGCTGTTTTTT.

The rearrangement links TRBV11-3 to TRBJ2-7; weak D call: TRBD1 (5 bases). The germline gives CDR1 SGHNT, CDR2 YENEEA. V was cut by 3 bases and J by 12 bases, with 15 bases left in between. The CDR3 contains 12 residues. The CDR3 region has the DNA TGTGCCAGCAGCTTGGACACGACCCACCCGTACTTC. It is translated as CASSLDTTHPYF.

This chain connects TRBV6-1 to TRBJ2-3; TRBD1 matches 9 bases. Germline values: CDR1 MNHNS, CDR2 SASEGT. With 3 bases clipped from V and 6 bases from J, the junction kept 10 bases outside the gene matches. CDR3 length equals 16 residues. CDR3 in DNA: TGTGCCAGCAGTGAGAGGACAGGGGTTATCGGTGATACGCAGTATTTT. Protein sequence: CASSERTGVIGDTQYF.

The CDR3 spells CASSPQMNTEAFF. DNA for the CDR3: TGTGCCAGCAGCCCACAGATGAACACTGAAGCTTTCTTT. The chain couples TRBV2 to TRBJ1-1, with unresolved D. The V end lost 6 bases, the J end lost 0 bases, and 8 bases lay between the germline ends. Germline values: CDR1 SNHLY, CDR2 FYNNEI. The CDR3 extends over 13 amino acids.

The rearrangement links TRBV4-1 to TRBJ1-5; 7 bases are a match to TRBD1. The ends lost 3 bases at V and 4 bases at J; junction bases unmatched: 6. Germline V gene data show CDR1 as MGHRA and CDR2 as YSYEKL. The CDR3 runs to 15 residues. The CDR3 coding sequence is TGCGCCAGCAGCCACCCAGACAGGGCGAATCAGCCCCAGCATTTT. Protein: CASSHPDRANQPQHF.

This rearrangement joins TRBV6-5 to TRBJ2-3; 7 nucleotides match TRBD2. CDR3 length: 12 residues. Germline V gives CDR1 MNHEY, CDR2 SVGAGI. The V segment lost 5 bases and the J segment 8 bases; nucleotides outside the gene matches: 4. The CDR3 sequence: CASSTPGGTQYF. The CDR3 nucleotides read TGTGCCAGCAGTACCCCGGGGGGTACGCAGTATTTT.

The rearrangement links TRBV30 to TRBJ2-2, with TRBD2 identical over 13 bases. V lost 5 bases, J lost 7 bases, and 10 bases stayed unmatched. The CDR3 extends over 16 amino acids. Germline-derived CDR1 and CDR2 are GTSNPN and SVGIG (reference sequence). In DNA, the CDR3 is TGTGCCTGGGCCCTCGGACTAGCGGGAGTGGTCGGGGAGCTGTTTTTT. This codes for CAWALGLAGVVGELFF.

V gene TRBV4-3 combines with J gene TRBJ2-1, with TRBD2 identical over 7 bases. The germline CDR1 and CDR2 sequences are LGHNA and YSLEER. V was clipped by 4 bases and J by 5 bases; unmatched bases: 8. This CDR3 is 15 amino acids long. CDR3 protein: CASSLGGLADNEQFF. CDR3 bases: TGCGCCAGCAGCCTCGGAGGGCTAGCGGACAATGAGCAGTTCTTC.

A single count supports this clone. The rearrangement joins TRBV2 to TRBJ1-6; D not certain. The CDR3 runs to 14 residues. Trimming removed 8 bases from V and 7 bases from J, with 15 bases in between. Germline V gene lookup returns CDR1 SNHLY and CDR2 FYNNEI. The CDR3: CASSFGGGNSPLHF. Here the CDR3 DNA reads TGTGCCAGCTCGTTCGGAGGTGGGAATTCACCCCTCCACTTT. Full variable domain (outside the CDR3, taken from reference TRBV2 and TRBJ1-6): EPEVTQTPSHQVTQMGQEVILRCVPISNHLYFYWYRQILGQKVEFLVSFYNNEISEKSEIFDDQFSVERPDGSNFTLKIRSTKLEDSAMYFCASSFGGGNSPLHFGNGTRLTVT.

The chain couples TRBV7-9 to TRBJ1-2, with 7 bases that match TRBD1. This CDR3 has 14 residues. Looked up from germline, CDR1 is SEHNR and CDR2 is FQNEAQ (reference sequence). V shed 11 bases, J shed 7 bases, and the junction held 16 bases outside the gene matches. The CDR3 DNA is TGTGCCCTTAGGAGGCAGGGGGGATTCGGTGGCTACACCTTC. Translation: CALRRQGGFGGYTF.

The V call is TRBV13, the J call TRBJ1-1; D is undetermined. From germline, CDR1 is PRHDT and CDR2 FYEKMQ (reference sequence). This CDR3 spans 14 amino acids. The V end was cut by 3 bases, the J end by 1 base, with 9 bases between. The CDR3: CASSFGRGNTEAFF. CDR3 in DNA: TGTGCCAGCAGCTTCGGTCGGGGGAACACTGAAGCTTTCTTT.

The rearrangement links TRBV12-5 to TRBJ2-3; 7 bases map to TRBD1. V was pared by 3 bases and J by 4 bases, with 1 base of the junction left unmatched. The germline gives CDR1 LGHNT, CDR2 FRNRAP. This CDR3 is built from 13 residues. The CDR3 region has the DNA TGTGCTAGTGGTTTTACAGGGGCAGATACGCAGTATTTT. Amino acid sequence: CASGFTGADTQYF.

The rearrangement joins TRBV5-1 to TRBJ1-1; D uncertain. The CDR3 covers 13 residues. Trimming took 5 bases from V and 1 from J, leaving 9 bases between them. The germline V gene encodes CDR1 SGHRS and CDR2 YFSETQ. CDR3 bases: TGCGCCAGCAGTTCCGACTGGAACACTGAAGCTTTCTTT. The encoded protein is CASSSDWNTEAFF.

This clone is judged medium-sized. V and J are TRBV7-9 and TRBJ1-2, with D possibly matching TRBD1 (6 bases). Germline CDR1 SEHNR, CDR2 FQNEAQ (reference sequence). This CDR3 has 12 amino acids. V was shortened by 7 bases and J by 13 bases, with 19 bases between the two germline ends. The CDR3 is CASNLSGGPPTF. The CDR3 bases are TGTGCCAGCAACCTAAGCGGGGGGCCCCCCACCTTC.

This clone has only a few counts. The chain combines TRBV7-7 with TRBJ1-2; 7 bases match TRBD1. Germline CDR1 SSHAT, CDR2 FNYEAQ (reference sequence). The CDR3 is made up of 15 amino acids. Trimming removed 1 base from V and 7 bases from J; junction bases left unmatched: 9. Here the CDR3 DNA reads TGTGCCAGCAGCTTAGGTAGGGGGCGCTGGTGTGGCTACACCTTC. The encoded protein is CASSLGRGRWCGYTF.

This sequence joins TRBV14 and TRBJ2-2; 8 bases are shared with TRBD1. The germline CDR1 and CDR2 sequences are SGHDN and FVKESK. The CDR3 runs to 17 residues. V trimming: 5 bases; J trimming: 0 bases; junction bases outside the gene matches: 8. CDR3 bases: TGTGCCAGCAGCTCCCGGACAGGGAGGACGAACACCGGGGAGCTGTTTTTT. This gives the protein CASSSRTGRTNTGELFF.

V usage is TRBV29-1 and J usage is TRBJ1-2; perhaps TRBD1 as D (5 bases). V was trimmed by 7 bases and J by 5 bases, leaving 14 bases between them. The germline V gene encodes CDR1 SQVTM and CDR2 ANQGSEA. The CDR3 is 12 residues long. In nucleotides, the CDR3 is TGCAGCGCGGGGGACGTGCCTTATGGCTACACCTTC. Translating it yields CSAGDVPYGYTF. Complete variable domain (other parts from reference TRBV29-1 and TRBJ1-2): SAVISQKPSRDICQRGTSLTIQCQVDSQVTMMFWYRQQPGQSLTLIATANQGSEATYESGFVIDKFPISRPNLTFSTLTVSNMSPEDSSIYLCSAGDVPYGYTFGSGTRLTVV.